Below are 8 T cell receptor beta chains sequenced from a single sample in a study of cytomegalovirus exposure and HLA in healthy donors. Primers: 60 Vbeta forward and 13 Jbeta reverse. Here immunoSEQ multiplex PCR was the method, and the copy in TCRdb shows in-frame clones only, minus some. There are about 100,000 clones in the sample; around 82% occur only once, and 4% lies in the top ten. Sequencing was carried out using PBMCs. The receptors derive from a woman aged 45 to 65 in good health and CMV-seropositive.

This clone was counted only a few times. The V and J genes are TRBV5-6 and TRBJ2-7; D is possibly TRBD1 (8 bases). Trimming stripped 4 bases from V and 6 bases from J, with 14 bases between. CDR1 and CDR2 from the germline V gene are SGHDT and YYEEEE. This CDR3 contains 13 residues. The CDR3 DNA sequence: TGTGCCAGCAGCACAGGGGGAGGGCGCGAGCAGTACTTC. Translation: CASSTGGGREQYF.

V gene TRBV14 combines with J gene TRBJ2-1; 9 bases are shared with TRBD1. The CDR3 contains 15 residues. Per germline, CDR1 SGHDN and CDR2 FVKESK. Trimming took 4 bases from V and 4 from J; bases not matched to a gene: 5. For the CDR3, the DNA is TGTGCCAGCAGCCGGACAGGGGAGGGGTACAATGAGCAGTTCTTC. Residues: CASSRTGEGYNEQFF.

This chain connects TRBV7-9 to TRBJ1-2; no definite D call. V was shortened by 3 bases and J by 5 bases, with 13 bases between the two germline ends. CDR1 and CDR2 from the germline V gene are SEHNR and FQNEAQ (reference sequence). The length of the CDR3 is 14 residues. The CDR3 DNA sequence: TGTGCCAGCAGCTTTCTACCAACAGAGTATGGCTACACCTTC. Protein sequence: CASSFLPTEYGYTF.

This chain uses TRBV6-1 with TRBJ1-5, with D tentatively TRBD1 (5 bases). The germline V gene encodes CDR1 MNHNS and CDR2 SASEGT. Trimming took 4 bases from V and 6 from J, leaving 10 bases between them. The CDR3 contains 13 residues. CDR3 DNA sequence: TGTGCCAGCAGTGTAGACAGTCCTCAGCCCCAGCATTTT. It specifies CASSVDSPQPQHF.

The V call is TRBV7-8, the J call TRBJ2-7; TRBD2 matches 8 bases. Per germline, CDR1 SGHVS and CDR2 FQNEAQ. J lost 4 bases, V lost 5 bases, and 16 bases had no gene match. The CDR3 runs 17 residues. The CDR3 nucleotides read TGTGCCAGCAGCCGCAAAGGAGCTAGCGGGTTGTCATACGAGCAGTACTTC. It codes for CASSRKGASGLSYEQYF.

The gene calls are TRBV9 and TRBJ2-7; 11 bases agree with TRBD1. V was pared by 0 bases and J by 5 bases, with 7 bases of the junction left unmatched. CDR1 is SGDLS and CDR2 is YYNGEE in the germline V gene. CDR3 length: 16 amino acids. CDR3 nucleotides: TGTGCCAGCAGCGTAGAGGTCGGGACAGGGGGGAACGAGCAGTACTTC. As protein: CASSVEVGTGGNEQYF. The entire variable domain, with the rest obtained from reference TRBV9 and TRBJ2-7, is as follows: DSGVTQTPKHLITATGQRVTLRCSPRSGDLSVYWYQQSLDQGLQFLIQYYNGEERAKGNILERFSAQQFPDLHSELNLSSLELGDSALYFCASSVEVGTGGNEQYFGPGTRLTVT.

The chain joins TRBV9 to TRBJ2-2; TRBD2 aligns across 10 bases. CDR3 size: 17 residues. Germline V gene data show CDR1 as SGDLS and CDR2 as YYNGEE. V shed 3 bases, J shed 1 base, and the junction held 6 bases outside the gene matches. The CDR3, as DNA: TGTGCCAGCAGCGACCCGACTAGCGGGTTGAACACCGGGGAGCTGTTTTTT. It translates to CASSDPTSGLNTGELFF.

V and J are TRBV28 and TRBJ1-5, with 9 bases matching TRBD1. The trim removed 5 bases at V and 7 bases at J, leaving 9 bases unmatched. Looked up from germline, CDR1 is MDHEN and CDR2 is SYDVKM. The CDR3 consists of 15 residues. The CDR3 loop is CASSIAQGARQPQHF. Here the CDR3 DNA reads TGTGCCAGCAGTATCGCACAGGGGGCGAGACAGCCCCAGCATTTT.